This T cell receptor (beta chain) was identified during a study of human T cells and chemical hapten exposure. General observations from the study: As the donors had alopecia, their immune response may differ from healthy people's.

TCRdb redid the calling of the RACE reads with MiXCR, one entry per CDR3 protein. This table has about 120,000 distinct CDR3 sequences, about 12% appearing once. The germline gives CDR1 MNHEY, CDR2 SVGAGI. Trimming left V 0 bases short and J 7 bases short, with 13 bases between. The CDR3 runs 15 residues. Specified time point: patch test 1, 2 weeks after DPC sensitization. This sample's treatment: therapeutic diphenylcyclopropenone sensitization with weekly scalp DPC. Points on this clonotype: Its target is unknown.

The rearrangement links TRBV6-5 to TRBJ2-4; TRBD2 is a possible D gene (7 bases). The receptor was isolated from a woman aged 45-65 years with alopecia areata. Some clones in this sample may be carry-over from other donors' samples. Sequencing was performed on whole blood, taken in connection with sensitization to the hapten diphenylcyclopropenone (DPC). In DNA, the CDR3 is TGTGCCAGCAGTTACTCGATAGGGGGAGGGAACATTCAGTACTTC. Protein: CASSYSIGGGNIQYF.